This TCR beta chain was observed in a study of T cells in Graves' hyperthyroidism and ophthalmopathy. Study-level points and caveats: A median 6.5 months before onset, the model predicted ophthalmopathy.

Amplified TCR beta CDR3 regions came from RNA transcripts. A set of HTBI primers served as the primers for a first-round RT-PCR of the TCR CDR3. TCRdb itself ran the multiplex PCR reads through MiXCR, one entry per CDR3 protein. The table lists around 360,000 distinct CDR3 sequences, nearly 15% of them singletons. Lactation, pregnancy, other autoimmune disease or uncontrolled infection led to exclusion of patients. Clinical symptoms, serum thyroxine and TRAb, thyroid ultrasound and orbital computed tomography together formed the diagnostic basis. Out of approximately 10 ml of fresh peripheral blood came the PBMCs. At least ten counts were recorded for this clonotype. Its specificity is not known. The trim removed 2 bases at V and 4 bases at J, leaving 4 bases unmatched. This CDR3 has 14 amino acids.

The sequencing sample was made of blood. The chain has TRBV12-3 or TRBV12-4 and TRBJ1-2; 7 bases align to TRBD1. This sequence originates from a woman aged 60 to 75 with Graves' ophthalmopathy. CDR3 bases: TGTGCCAGCAGTTTAACAGGGGCAGGCTATGGCTACACCTTC. As protein: CASSLTGAGYGYTF.